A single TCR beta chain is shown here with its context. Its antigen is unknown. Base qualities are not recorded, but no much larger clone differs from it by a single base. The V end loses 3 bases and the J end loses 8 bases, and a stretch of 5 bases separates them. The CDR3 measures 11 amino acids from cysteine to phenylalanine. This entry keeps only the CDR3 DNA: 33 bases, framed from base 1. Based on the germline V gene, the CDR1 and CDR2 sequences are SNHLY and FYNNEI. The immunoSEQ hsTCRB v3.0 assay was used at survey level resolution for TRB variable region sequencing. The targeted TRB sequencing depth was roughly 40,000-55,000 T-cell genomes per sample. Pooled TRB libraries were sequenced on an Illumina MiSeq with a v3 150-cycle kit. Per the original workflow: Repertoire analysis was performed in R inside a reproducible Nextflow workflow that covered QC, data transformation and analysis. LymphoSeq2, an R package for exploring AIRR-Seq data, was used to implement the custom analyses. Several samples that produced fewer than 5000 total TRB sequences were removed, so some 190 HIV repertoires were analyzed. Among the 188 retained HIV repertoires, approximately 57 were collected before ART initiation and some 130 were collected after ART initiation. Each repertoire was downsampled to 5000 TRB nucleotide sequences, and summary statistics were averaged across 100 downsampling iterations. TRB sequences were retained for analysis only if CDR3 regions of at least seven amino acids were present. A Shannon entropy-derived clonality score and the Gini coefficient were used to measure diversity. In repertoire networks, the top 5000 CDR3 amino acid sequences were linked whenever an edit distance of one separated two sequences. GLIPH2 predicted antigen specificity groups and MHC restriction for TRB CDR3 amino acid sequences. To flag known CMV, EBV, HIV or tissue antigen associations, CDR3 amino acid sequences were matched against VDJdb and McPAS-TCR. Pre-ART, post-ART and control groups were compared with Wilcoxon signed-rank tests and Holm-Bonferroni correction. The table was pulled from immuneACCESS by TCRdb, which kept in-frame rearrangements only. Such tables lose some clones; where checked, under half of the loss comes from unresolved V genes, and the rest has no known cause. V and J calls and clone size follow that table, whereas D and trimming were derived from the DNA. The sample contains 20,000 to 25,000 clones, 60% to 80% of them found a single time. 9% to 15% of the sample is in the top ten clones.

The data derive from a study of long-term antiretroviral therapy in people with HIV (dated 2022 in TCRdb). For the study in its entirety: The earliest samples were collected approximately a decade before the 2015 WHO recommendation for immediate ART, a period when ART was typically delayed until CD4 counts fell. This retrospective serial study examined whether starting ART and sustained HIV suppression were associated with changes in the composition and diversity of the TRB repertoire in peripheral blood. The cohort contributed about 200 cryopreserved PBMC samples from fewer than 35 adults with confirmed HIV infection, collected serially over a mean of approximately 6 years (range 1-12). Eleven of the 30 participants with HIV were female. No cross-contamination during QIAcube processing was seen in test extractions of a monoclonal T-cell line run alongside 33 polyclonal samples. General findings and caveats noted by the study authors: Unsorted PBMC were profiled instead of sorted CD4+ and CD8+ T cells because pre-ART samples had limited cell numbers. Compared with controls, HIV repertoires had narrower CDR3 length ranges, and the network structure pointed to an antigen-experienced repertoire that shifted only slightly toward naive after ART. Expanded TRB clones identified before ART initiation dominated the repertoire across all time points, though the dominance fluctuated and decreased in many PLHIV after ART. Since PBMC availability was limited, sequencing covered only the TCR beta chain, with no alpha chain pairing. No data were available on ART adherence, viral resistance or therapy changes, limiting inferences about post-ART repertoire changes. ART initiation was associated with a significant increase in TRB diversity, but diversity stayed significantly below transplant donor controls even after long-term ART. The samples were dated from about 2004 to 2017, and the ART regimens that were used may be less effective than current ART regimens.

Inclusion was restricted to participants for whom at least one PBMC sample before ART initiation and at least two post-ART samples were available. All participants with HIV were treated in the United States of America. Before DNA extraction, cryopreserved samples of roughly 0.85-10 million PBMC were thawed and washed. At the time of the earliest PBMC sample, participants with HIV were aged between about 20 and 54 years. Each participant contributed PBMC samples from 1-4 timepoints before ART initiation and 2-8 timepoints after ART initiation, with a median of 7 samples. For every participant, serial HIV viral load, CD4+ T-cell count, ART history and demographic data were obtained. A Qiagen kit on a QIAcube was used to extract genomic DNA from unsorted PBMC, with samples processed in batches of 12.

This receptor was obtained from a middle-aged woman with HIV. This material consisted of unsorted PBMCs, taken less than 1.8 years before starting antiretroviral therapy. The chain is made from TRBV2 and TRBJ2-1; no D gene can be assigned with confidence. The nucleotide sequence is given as TGTGCCAGCAGTGAGGTCTATGAGCAGTTCTTC. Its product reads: CASSEVYEQFF.